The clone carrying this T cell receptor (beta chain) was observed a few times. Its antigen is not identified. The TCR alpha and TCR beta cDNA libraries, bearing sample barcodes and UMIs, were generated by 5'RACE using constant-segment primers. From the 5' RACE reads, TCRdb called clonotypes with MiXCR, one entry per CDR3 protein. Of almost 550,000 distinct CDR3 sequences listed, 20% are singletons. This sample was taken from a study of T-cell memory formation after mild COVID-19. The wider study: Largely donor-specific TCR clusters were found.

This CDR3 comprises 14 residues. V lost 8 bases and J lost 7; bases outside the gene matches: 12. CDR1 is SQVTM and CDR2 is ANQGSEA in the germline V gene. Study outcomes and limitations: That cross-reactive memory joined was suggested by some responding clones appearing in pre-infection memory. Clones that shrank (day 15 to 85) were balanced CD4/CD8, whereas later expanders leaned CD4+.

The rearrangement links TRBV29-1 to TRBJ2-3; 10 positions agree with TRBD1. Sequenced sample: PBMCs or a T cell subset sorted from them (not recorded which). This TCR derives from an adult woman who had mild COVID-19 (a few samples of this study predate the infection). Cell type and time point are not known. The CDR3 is CSFPGTGALNTQYF. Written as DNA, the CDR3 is TGCAGCTTCCCCGGGACAGGGGCCTTAAATACGCAGTATTTT.